This record covers a single TCR beta chain. Some clones are missing from TCRdb's copy, which holds only in-frame ones; the method was immunoSEQ multiplex PCR. The profile shows about 310,000 clones, approximately 87% of them singletons. The V gene's germline CDR1 is MGHRA and CDR2 YSYEKL. This CDR3 contains 14 residues. V lost 0 bases and J 4 bases, leaving 6 bases between the germline ends. The sample is drawn from a study of blood T cell repertoires in COVID-19. Sequencing was done on a sample of peripheral blood. This chain joins TRBV4-1 and TRBJ1-4; D is unclear. The receptor's source is a woman aged 25 to 39 with COVID-19, enrolled during active disease. The CDR3 loop is CASSQDSGNEKLFF. Written as DNA, the CDR3 is TGCGCCAGCAGCCAAGATAGCGGTAATGAAAAACTGTTTTTT.